This T cell receptor beta chain was recovered during a study of Ad26.COV2.S vaccination and SARS-CoV-2 variants (dated by TCRdb to about 2021). The study in broad terms: Donors in the vaccine arm were drawn from COV1001, a phase I-IIa trial of Ad26.COV2.S in healthy adults that was multicentre, randomized, double-blind and placebo-controlled. Trial participants were randomized into five groups of five: low-dose or high-dose Ad26.COV2.S given once or twice, or placebo on both occasions. The TCR-sequenced set comprised about 32 samples: some 19 Ad26.COV2.S vaccine recipients, 5 placebo recipients and 8 SARS-CoV-2 convalescent individuals. Dosing of Ad26.COV2.S was intramuscular, at either 5x10^10 or 1x10^11 viral particles, delivered as one shot or as two shots spaced 56 days apart. Investigators remained blinded to trial group allocation during experiments and outcome assessment. TCRbeta repertoire sequencing was used to assess the specificity and breadth of SARS-CoV-2-reactive T cell receptors after Ad26.COV2.S vaccination. Study-wide findings and limitations: Compared with placebo recipients, Ad26.COV2.S recipients showed higher spike-specific TCR breadth (P = 0.0014). Vaccine and placebo recipients had similar non-spike TCR breadth, a finding consistent with the vaccine containing only spike. The study lacked the statistical power to compare responses across vaccine doses or regimens. After vaccination, substantial breadth of spike-specific CD8+ and CD4+ T cell responses was reported. According to the authors, total T cell responses may have been underestimated by the TCR breadth and depth analyses.

The immunoSEQ Assay was the method used to sequence TCRbeta CDR3 regions. After extraction, genomic DNA underwent amplification by bias-controlled multiplex PCR, followed by high-throughput sequencing. The study's own analysis went as follows. To quantify the absolute abundance of every unique TCRbeta CDR3 region, sequences were collapsed and filtered. T cell fraction was estimated by normalization of TCRbeta template counts to usable DNA, with usable DNA being measured through amplification of reference genes present in all nucleated cells. Repertoire TCRs were annotated as SARS-CoV-2-specific when V gene, CDR3 amino acid sequence and J gene were exactly matched to a known reactive TCR set. MIRA supplied the reference SARS-CoV-2 TCR set, which was filtered for enrichment in COVID-19-positive ImmuneCODE repertoires so that public or cross-reactive TCRs were removed. Based on the MIRA antigens, annotated TCRs were further analysed at the level of specific ORF or position within ORF. Breadth was defined as annotated unique rearrangements over total unique productive rearrangements; depth was the summed frequency of those rearrangements. Group comparisons of TCR breadth used two-sided Wilcoxon rank-sum tests. The table comes from immuneACCESS by way of TCRdb, which keeps in-frame sequences with V and J called. Part of the clones is missing from these tables; in studies checked, under half for an unresolved V gene and the rest for unknown reasons. Clone size and the V and J calls come from that table; the DNA yielded D and trimming. This sample gives approximately 420,000 clones in total; around 89% of them show up just once. The ten largest account for approximately 4% of the sample.

V gives up 4 bases and J gives up 2 bases, and the segment between their germline ends measures 16 bases. Reading from cysteine to phenylalanine, the CDR3 counts 16 amino acids. CDR3 DNA only is kept here, 48 bases in frame from base 1. The germline V gene yields SGHRS for CDR1 and YFSETQ for CDR2. The treatment or condition label for this specimen denotes: over 15 received Ad26.COV2.S at low or high dose, single or two shots; roughly five received placebo; per-sample allocation not given. Repertoires of vaccine and placebo recipients were sequenced from samples collected on day 63 after the first injection. In Cohort 1b, some 25 adults aged 18-55 years were enrolled at a single site in Boston, USA, between 29 July and 7 August 2020. Ad26.COV2.S was a replication-incompetent adenovirus type 26 vector that expressed a prefusion-stabilized SARS-CoV-2 spike protein derived from the original Wuhan strain.

In its sample, this clone was seen once. Its antigen remains unidentified. No quality values exist for individual bases; no much larger clone is one base distant. This TCR came from a person aged 18-60 years who received the Ad26.COV2.S COVID-19 vaccine or a placebo. Sequenced material: peripheral blood, taken in a trial of Ad26.COV2.S vaccine versus placebo. The rearranged chain carries TRBV5-1 and TRBJ2-1, with the D gene uncertain. The DNA sequence follows: TGCGCCAGCAGCCTCTCTCTGGCGGAGCCCTACAATGAGCAGTTCTTC. Its amino acids are CASSLSLAEPYNEQFF.